One sample yielded the 29 T cell receptor beta chains listed below, sequenced in a study of blood T cell repertoires in COVID-19. TCRdb keeps only in-frame clones here, not all; method: immunoSEQ multiplex PCR. The data show fewer than 250,000 clones, about 83% seen once. The sequencing sample was made of peripheral blood. The receptors derive from a man aged 45 to 65 with active or convalescent COVID-19.

The V and J genes are TRBV10-3 and TRBJ2-7; 7 bases agree with TRBD1. Germline V gene data show CDR1 as ENHRY and CDR2 as SYGVKD. The CDR3 runs 15 residues. J lost 1 base, V lost 6 bases, and 9 bases had no gene match. The CDR3: CAIRLTRDRSYEQYF. As DNA, the CDR3 is TGTGCCATCAGATTGACCCGGGACAGATCCTACGAGCAGTACTTC.

The chain employs TRBV9 and TRBJ1-2, with 7 bases matching TRBD1. CDR3 length: 15 residues. J lost 7 bases, V lost 0 bases, and 9 bases had no gene match. The germline V gene has CDR1 SGDLS and CDR2 YYNGEE. The CDR3 loop reads CASSVDLDRVVGYTF. The CDR3 nucleotides are TGTGCCAGCAGCGTAGACCTCGACAGGGTCGTTGGCTACACCTTC.

This rearrangement joins TRBV28 to TRBJ2-3, with TRBD2 matching 7 bases. With V trimmed by 3 bases and J by 5 bases, 17 bases remained unmatched. The CDR3 totals 18 residues. The germline V gene has CDR1 MDHEN and CDR2 SYDVKM. This CDR3 reads CASSFSLGREGQGDTQYF. The CDR3 DNA follows: TGTGCCAGCAGTTTTTCACTAGGGAGGGAGGGCCAAGGAGATACGCAGTATTTT. The complete variable domain, with remaining parts taken from reference TRBV28 and TRBJ2-3, reads DVKVTQSSRYLVKRTGEKVFLECVQDMDHENMFWYRQDPGLGLRLIYFSYDVKMKEKGDIPEGYSVSREKKERFSLILESASTNQTSMYLCASSFSLGREGQGDTQYFGPGTRLTVL.

DNA of the CDR3: TGCGCCAGCAGCCAAGTACCCGGGACAGGGGCCTACACTGAAGCTTTCTTT. It encodes CASSQVPGTGAYTEAFF. This rearrangement joins TRBV4-1 to TRBJ1-1; 10 bases map to TRBD1. The CDR3 extends over 17 amino acids. The ends lost 1 base at V and 3 bases at J; junction bases unmatched: 8. Germline assignment: CDR1 MGHRA and CDR2 YSYEKL.

This clone was observed once. The chain uses TRBV10-3 and TRBJ2-1; D is unclear. V was pared by 6 bases and J by 3 bases, with 9 bases between. The CDR3 totals 13 residues. Germline assignment: CDR1 ENHRY and CDR2 SYGVKD. Here the CDR3 DNA reads TGTGCCATCAGCTACACAGACTACAATGAGCAGTTCTTC. Its protein is CAISYTDYNEQFF.

The chain couples TRBV5-4 to TRBJ1-1, with TRBD1 matching 7 bases. Germline loops: CDR1 SGHNT, CDR2 YYREEE (reference sequence). With 4 bases clipped from V and 8 bases from J, the junction kept 8 bases outside the gene matches. The CDR3 is 13 residues long. Here the CDR3 DNA reads TGTGCCAGCAGCAGACAGGGAAGGGGCGAAGCTTTCTTT. This codes for CASSRQGRGEAFF.

The chain employs TRBV7-8 and TRBJ1-4; no clear D gene. Per germline, CDR1 SGHVS and CDR2 FQNEAQ. The CDR3 contains 16 residues. Between the trimmed V and J ends, which lost 1 base and 7 bases, there was a span of 16 bases. This CDR3 reads CASSLVSTTPGEKLFF. The CDR3 DNA sequence: TGTGCCAGCAGCTTAGTGTCGACTACCCCGGGTGAAAAACTGTTTTTT.

The chain uses TRBV5-1 and TRBJ2-7; 11 bases are shared with TRBD2. The CDR3 is 15 amino acids. V shed 4 bases, J shed 0 bases, and the junction held 3 bases outside the gene matches. Germline CDR1 and CDR2: SGHRS and YFSETQ. In DNA, the CDR3 is TGCGCCAGCAGCGCTACTAGCGGGGGCTCCTACGAGCAGTACTTC. It codes for CASSATSGGSYEQYF.

The chain links TRBV28 to TRBJ1-3, with D unresolved. This CDR3 has 14 amino acids. Per the germline V gene, CDR1 is MDHEN and CDR2 is SYDVKM. The V end was cut by 5 bases, the J end by 0 bases, with 8 bases between. The CDR3 nucleotides are TGTGCCAGCAGTCCCCGAGGCTCTGGAAACACCATATATTTT. It specifies CASSPRGSGNTIYF.

The V gene is TRBV3-1 (or the pseudogene TRBV3-2), the J gene TRBJ2-2; 9 positions match TRBD1. Germline assignment: CDR1 LGHDT and CDR2 YNNKEL (reference sequence). The CDR3 has 17 amino acids. With 4 bases clipped from V and 4 bases from J, the junction kept 10 bases outside the gene matches. In DNA, the CDR3 is TGTGCCAGCAGCCCCCTAGGGACAGGGTCGGGCACCGGGGAGCTGTTTTTT. As protein: CASSPLGTGSGTGELFF.

The chain uses TRBV6-2 or TRBV6-3 and TRBJ2-7; 14 nucleotides align to TRBD2. The CDR3 spans 16 residues. V shed 2 bases, J shed 3 bases, and the junction held 3 bases outside the gene matches. Germline CDR1 and CDR2: MNHEY and SVGEGT. CDR3 DNA: TGTGCCAGCAGTTACCGGGGACTAGCGGGGGACTACGAGCAGTACTTC. The encoded protein is CASSYRGLAGDYEQYF.

This clone was counted a few times. The chain recombines TRBV6-2 or TRBV6-3 with TRBJ1-2, with D possibly being TRBD1 (5 bases). The CDR3 runs to 14 residues. V was cut by 4 bases and J by 5 bases, with 14 bases left in between. From germline, CDR1 is MNHEY and CDR2 SVGEGT. This chain's CDR3 is CASSFSDAGYGYTF. DNA for the CDR3: TGTGCCAGCAGTTTCTCCGATGCAGGGTATGGCTACACCTTC.

This chain links TRBV11-2 with TRBJ1-6, with 7 positions matching TRBD1. The V and J ends lost 4 bases and 7 bases, in that order; junction bases with no gene match: 7. There are 15 residues in the CDR3. The germline V gene has CDR1 SGHAT and CDR2 FQNNGV. The CDR3 DNA is TGTGCCAGCAGCTCCCCGGGACAGCTAAATTCACCCCTCCACTTT. This codes for CASSSPGQLNSPLHF.

With regard to this clone: This could be a read error, since a much larger clone is one nucleotide away. This sequence joins TRBV7-9 and TRBJ1-1; a possible D gene is TRBD1 (6 bases). The V end lost 5 bases, the J end lost 0 bases, and 7 bases lay between the germline ends. The CDR3 loop spans 13 amino acids. Germline V gives CDR1 SEHNR, CDR2 FQNEAQ (reference sequence). This chain's CDR3 is CASSRDMNTEAFF. The CDR3 nucleotides are TGTGCCAGCAGCCGGGACATGAACACTGAAGCTTTCTTT. Looking up the rest from reference TRBV7-9 and TRBJ1-1 gives the full variable domain: DTGVSQNPRHKITKRGQNVTFRCDPISEHNRLYWYRQTLGQGPEFLTYFQNEAQLEKSRLLSDRFSAERPKGSFSTLEIQRTEQGDSAMYLCASSRDMNTEAFFGQGTRLTVV.

The rearrangement links TRBV7-2 to TRBJ2-3; 11 positions match TRBD2. This CDR3 spans 18 amino acids. J was trimmed by 1 base and V by 3 bases; bases with no gene match: 9. Germline V lookup: CDR1 SGHTA, CDR2 FQGNSA. Here the CDR3 DNA reads TGTGCCAGCAGCTTCGGACTAGCGGGTTGGGAGGGCACAGATACGCAGTATTTT. Translating gives CASSFGLAGWEGTDTQYF.

This clone appeared a few times. This sequence joins TRBV7-6 and TRBJ2-3, with 7 bases that match TRBD1. V lost 1 base, J lost 2 bases, and 9 bases stayed unmatched. Looked up from germline, CDR1 is SGHVS and CDR2 is FNYEAQ. The CDR3 consists of 17 residues. The CDR3 spells CASSLEWGQRSTDTQYF. DNA for the CDR3: TGTGCCAGCAGCTTAGAATGGGGACAGAGGTCCACAGATACGCAGTATTTT.

The chain recombines TRBV6-5 with TRBJ1-6; tentatively, D is TRBD1 (5 bases). Germline V gene lookup returns CDR1 MNHEY and CDR2 SVGAGI. The CDR3 is made up of 16 amino acids. V lost 2 bases, J lost 6 bases, and 14 bases lay in between. CDR3 DNA: TGTGCCAGCAGTTACGGGCAGGGTGATTCTAATTCACCCCTCCACTTT. Protein sequence: CASSYGQGDSNSPLHF.

The chain joins TRBV27 to TRBJ2-1, with 14 bases aligning to TRBD2. The CDR3 is 16 amino acids. After removal of 6 bases from V and 8 bases from J, the junction contained 9 bases not matched to a gene. Germline-derived CDR1 and CDR2 are MNHEY and SMNVEV (reference sequence). The CDR3: CASRRIGTSGRDEQFF. In DNA, the CDR3 is TGTGCCAGCAGACGAATTGGGACTAGCGGGAGAGATGAGCAGTTCTTC.

This sequence joins TRBV2 and TRBJ1-1; maybe TRBD1 (5 bases). Germline V lookup: CDR1 SNHLY, CDR2 FYNNEI. Trimming took 7 bases from V and 4 from J, leaving 13 bases between them. The length of the CDR3 is 13 residues. The CDR3 here is CASIGWRGTEAFF. The DNA for the CDR3 is TGTGCCAGCATCGGTTGGAGGGGCACTGAAGCTTTCTTT. Filled out from reference TRBV2 and TRBJ1-1, the complete variable domain reads EPEVTQTPSHQVTQMGQEVILRCVPISNHLYFYWYRQILGQKVEFLVSFYNNEISEKSEIFDDQFSVERPDGSNFTLKIRSTKLEDSAMYFCASIGWRGTEAFFGQGTRLTVV.

The CDR3 loop is CASSVGTSGSNEQFF. DNA for the CDR3: TGTGCCAGCAGCGTCGGGACTAGCGGGAGCAATGAGCAGTTCTTC. This rearrangement joins TRBV9 to TRBJ2-1; 14 bases line up with TRBD2. J lost 6 bases, V lost 2 bases, and 1 base had no gene match. Germline CDR1 SGDLS, CDR2 YYNGEE. This CDR3 has 15 amino acids.

In DNA, the CDR3 is TGTGCCAGCAGCAGCTCACAGGGGGCGGCTTTCTTT. Protein sequence: CASSSSQGAAFF. The chain is built from TRBV7-9 and TRBJ1-1; 9 bases match TRBD1. The CDR3 length is 12 residues. V trimming: 5 bases; J trimming: 11 bases; junction bases outside the gene matches: 6. Germline V gene sequence: CDR1 SEHNR, CDR2 FQNEAQ (reference sequence).

V and J are TRBV3-1 (or the pseudogene TRBV3-2) and TRBJ2-3; no definite D call. CDR1 and CDR2 from the germline V gene are LGHDT and YNNKEL (reference sequence). The V gene lost 2 bases and the J gene lost 1 base, with 7 bases spanning the gap. The CDR3 length is 14 residues. The CDR3 protein is CASSQLGGTDTQYF. CDR3 DNA sequence: TGTGCCAGCAGCCAATTGGGCGGCACAGATACGCAGTATTTT.

CDR3 sequence reads: CASSQGTSPGDEQFF. For the CDR3, the DNA is TGCGCCAGCAGCCAAGGGACTAGCCCCGGCGATGAGCAGTTCTTC. The chain recombines TRBV4-1 with TRBJ2-1, with 8 bases matching TRBD2. Germline CDR1 reads MGHRA; CDR2 reads YSYEKL. The CDR3 contains 15 residues. Trimming at V came to 1 base and at J to 8 bases, leaving 7 bases not matched to a gene.

The CDR3: CASSFLTGELFF. As DNA, the CDR3 is TGTGCCAGCAGCTTTTTAACCGGGGAGCTGTTTTTT. The chain combines TRBV5-6 with TRBJ2-2; D gene ambiguous. The germline gives CDR1 SGHDT, CDR2 YYEEEE. V was pared by 2 bases and J by 5 bases, with 4 bases between. The CDR3 runs 12 residues.

The chain is built from TRBV5-1 and TRBJ2-5, with no clear D. This CDR3 has 15 residues. Germline lookup yields CDR1 SGHRS and CDR2 YFSETQ. With 0 bases removed from V and 5 bases from J, the gap between germline ends came to 14 bases. The CDR3 protein is CASSLVNPGRETQYF. The DNA for the CDR3 is TGCGCCAGCAGCTTGGTTAACCCAGGAAGGGAGACCCAGTACTTC. Full variable domain (missing parts from reference TRBV5-1 and TRBJ2-5): KAGVTQTPRYLIKTRGQQVTLSCSPISGHRSVSWYQQTPGQGLQFLFEYFSETQRNKGNFPGRFSGRQFSNSRSEMNVSTLELGDSALYLCASSLVNPGRETQYFGPGTRLLVL.

This clone was detected once. The rearrangement links TRBV5-1 to TRBJ1-1; D not certain. Per the germline V gene, CDR1 is SGHRS and CDR2 is YFSETQ. Between the trimmed V and J ends, which lost 0 bases and 2 bases, there was a span of 8 bases. This CDR3 comprises 14 residues. CDR3 loop: CASSLVGRNTEAFF. DNA for the CDR3: TGCGCCAGCAGCTTGGTTGGCAGAAACACTGAAGCTTTCTTT. The full variable domain, rest sourced from reference TRBV5-1 and TRBJ1-1, is KAGVTQTPRYLIKTRGQQVTLSCSPISGHRSVSWYQQTPGQGLQFLFEYFSETQRNKGNFPGRFSGRQFSNSRSEMNVSTLELGDSALYLCASSLVGRNTEAFFGQGTRLTVV.

V usage is TRBV7-9 and J usage is TRBJ1-6, with 11 positions matching TRBD1. Germline CDR1 is SEHNR and CDR2 is FQNEAQ (reference sequence). This CDR3 has 19 amino acids. The V segment lost 4 bases and the J segment 7 bases; nucleotides outside the gene matches: 15. DNA for the CDR3: TGTGCCAGCAGCTCGTCGGACAGGGGGCTGATCGAGCGCAATTCACCCCTCCACTTT. Residues: CASSSSDRGLIERNSPLHF.

The gene calls are TRBV5-1 and TRBJ2-5, with TRBD1 identical over 10 bases. The CDR3 runs 17 residues. Trimming cost V 4 bases and J 4 bases; bases outside gene matches: 13. Germline CDR1 SGHRS, CDR2 YFSETQ. For the CDR3, the DNA is TGCGCCAGCAGCCCGGACAGGGGGATCGCGGGAGCAGAGACCCAGTACTTC. It translates to CASSPDRGIAGAETQYF.

The gene calls are TRBV27 and TRBJ1-1, with 7 bases aligning to TRBD1. The germline gives CDR1 MNHEY, CDR2 SMNVEV (reference sequence). The junction had 5 bases not matched to a gene; V was cut back by 4 bases and J by 3 bases. This CDR3 contains 14 residues. As DNA, the CDR3 is TGTGCCAGCAGTTGGTCTAGGGGGCACACTGAAGCTTTCTTT. Its translation: CASSWSRGHTEAFF.